The 27 T cell receptor delta chains below come from one sample, sequenced in a study of gamma-delta T cells after stem cell transplantation. TCRdb re-called clones from the RT-PCR reads via CATT. The table lists about 3,200 delta-chain clones, 1.5% to 2.5% of them singletons, with approximately 12% in the top ten. Sequenced sample: gamma-delta T cells. These receptors were collected from a human donor. It is not recorded whose cells these are; they may come from a transplant donor.

This clone was seen a few times. A far larger clone is a single base away, which makes a read error likely. Different DNA sequences within this sample yield the same CDR3. The chain recombines TRDV1 with TRDJ1; 9 bases are shared with TRDD3. Germline loops: CDR1 TSWWSYY, CDR2 QGS. The CDR3 length is 29 residues. In DNA form, the CDR3 reads TGTGCCCTTGGGGAAGTCATGGTAACCTTCCTCCCCTACTGGGGGACCTTGCCAGAGAGGTGGAGGGACACCGATAAACTCATCTTT. It translates to CALGEVMVTFLPYWGTLPERWRDTDKLIF.

Concerning this clone: One base separates it from a far larger clone, so it is likely a read error. The same CDR3 is also encoded by other DNA sequences in this sample. V usage is TRDV2 and J usage is TRDJ1; unclear D gene. Trimming removed 0 bases from V and 3 bases from J, with 10 bases in between. Germline-derived CDR1 and CDR2 are GEAIGNYY and EKD. This CDR3 comprises 14 residues. CDR3 bases: TGTGCCTGTGACACCCTAGGGGTCGCCGATAAACTCATCTTT. It translates to CACDTLGVADKLIF.

This clone was detected a few times. This chain joins TRDV1 and TRDJ1; 7 positions agree with TRDD3. Germline V CDR1 and CDR2: TSWWSYY, QGS. The CDR3 extends over 21 amino acids. V lost 1 base and J lost 1; bases outside the gene matches: 21. CDR3 nucleotide sequence: TGTGCTCTTGGGGAACCGACCACCAGAAGGTCTAGGGGGGATTGCACCGATAAACTCATCTTT. It encodes CALGEPTTRRSRGDCTDKLIF.

This clone rates as hyperexpanded. Different DNA sequences within this sample yield the same CDR3. V and J are TRDV2 and TRDJ1; D not resolved. Germline CDR1 and CDR2: GEAIGNYY and EKD. V lost 0 bases, J lost 1 base, and 5 bases lay in between. CDR3 length: 13 residues. Here the CDR3 reads CACDTELTDKLIF. In nucleotides, the CDR3 is TGTGCCTGTGACACCGAGCTCACCGATAAACTCATCTTT.

This clone was counted only a few times. The chain is built from TRDV2 and TRDJ3; 11 bases agree with TRDD3. The CDR3 has 22 amino acids. The ends lost 0 bases at V and 0 bases at J; junction bases unmatched: 12. Looked up from germline, CDR1 is GEAIGNYY and CDR2 is EKD. CDR3 region: CACDTGFLGDTGGSWDTRQMFF. CDR3 sequence (DNA): TGTGCCTGTGACACCGGGTTCCTGGGGGATACTGGCGGCTCCTGGGACACCCGACAGATGTTTTTC.

This clone is medium-sized in the sample. The chain is built from TRDV2 and TRDJ1; 12 positions match TRDD3. The V gene end was trimmed by 3 bases and the J gene end by 11 bases; junction bases not matched to a gene: 9. This CDR3 is built from 14 residues. Germline loops: CDR1 GEAIGNYY, CDR2 EKD. Written as DNA, the CDR3 is TGTGCCTGTGACTCGTACTGGGGGATACTAGCCCTCATCTTT. Its protein product is CACDSYWGILALIF.

This clone was counted a few times. TCRdb has a much larger clone's protein, which differs at residue 13 from the translation of this DNA, likely because of a read error; what is shown is the protein translated from the DNA. This rearrangement joins TRDV2 to TRDJ1, with 9 bases fitting TRDD3. The CDR3 loop spans 24 amino acids. Germline V gene sequence: CDR1 GEAIGNYY, CDR2 EKD. Trimming removed 4 bases from V and 0 bases from J; junction bases left unmatched: 32. CDR3 DNA sequence: TGTGCCTGTGATATATTAACTGGGGGAGATCGCGGCAGCGGATATTCAACGTACACCGATAAACTCATCTTT. Translated, it gives CACDILTGGDRGSGYSTYTDKLIF.

By sample share, this clone is medium-sized (0.01 to 0.1%). The genes are TRDV2 and TRDJ1; the match to TRDD3 covers 8 bases. The CDR3 is made up of 16 amino acids. Losses at the gene ends were 3 bases for V and 0 bases for J; bases not matched to a gene: 8. CDR1 and CDR2 (germline): GEAIGNYY, EKD. In DNA, the CDR3 is TGTGCCTGTGACTTACTGGGGGCTAAGTACACCGATAAACTCATCTTT. It specifies CACDLLGAKYTDKLIF.

About this clone: A single base separates this from a much larger clone, so it may be a read error. The chain recombines TRDV2 with TRDJ1; D ambiguous. V lost 3 bases to trimming and J lost 0 bases, with 13 bases between them. The CDR3 consists of 15 residues. Germline assignment: CDR1 GEAIGNYY and CDR2 EKD. The DNA of the CDR3 is TGTGCCTGTGACCCTCTGGCGGAGGACACCGATAAACTCATCTTT. This codes for CACDPLAEDTDKLIF.

By its share, this clone is medium-sized. V gene TRDV2 combines with J gene TRDJ1; 9 nucleotides match TRDD3. V was clipped by 3 bases and J by 0 bases; unmatched bases: 13. This CDR3 has 18 residues. From germline, CDR1 is GEAIGNYY and CDR2 EKD. CDR3 DNA sequence: TGTGCCTGTGACGACGTAGAGGGGATACGCAAGAACACCGATAAACTCATCTTT. The encoded protein is CACDDVEGIRKNTDKLIF.

This clone is labeled medium-sized (0.01 to 0.1%). The chain is built from TRDV2 and TRDJ1; 11 nucleotides agree with TRDD3. CDR1 is GEAIGNYY, CDR2 EKD, per germline. The junction had 8 bases not matched to a gene; V was cut back by 0 bases and J by 0 bases. The CDR3 is 18 residues long. CDR3 in DNA: TGTGCCTGTGACACCCTGGGGGATACTCTAAAGTACACCGATAAACTCATCTTT. It yields the protein CACDTLGDTLKYTDKLIF.

This clone showed up just a few times. A single base is all that separates this from a far larger clone, so a read error is likely. Other DNA sequences from this sample encode an identical CDR3 as well. The V call is TRDV2, the J call TRDJ1, with 12 bases lining up with TRDD3. From germline, CDR1 is GEAIGNYY and CDR2 EKD. This CDR3 contains 17 residues. In nucleotides, the CDR3 is TGTGCCTGCGACACACTGGGGGATACTGGTTATACCGATAAACTCATCTTT. This gives the protein CACDTLGDTGYTDKLIF.

By frequency in the sample, this clone is medium-sized. The V call is TRDV2, the J call TRDJ1; 9 bases are a match to TRDD2. V lost 3 bases and J lost 0; bases outside the gene matches: 25. Per germline, CDR1 GEAIGNYY and CDR2 EKD. The CDR3 consists of 22 residues. CDR3 residues: CACDQIPQPSYEFWLDTDKLIF. The CDR3 DNA is TGTGCCTGTGACCAGATCCCCCAGCCTTCCTACGAGTTCTGGTTGGACACCGATAAACTCATCTTT.

This clone was seen a handful of times. This may be a read error, as it is one base from a much larger clone. This sample also contains other DNA sequences that code for the same CDR3. This chain joins TRDV2 and TRDJ1; 13 nucleotides match TRDD3. Germline V lookup: CDR1 GEAIGNYY, CDR2 EKD. This CDR3 has 20 residues. V gave up 3 bases and J gave up 2 bases; unmatched junction bases: 17. In DNA, the CDR3 is TGTGCCTGTGACGCGTTTGGACTGGGGGATACGCAAGGTGTTACCGATAAACTCATCTTT. It translates to CACDAFGLGDTQGVTDKLIF.

This clone was seen more than once but under ten times. Translating this DNA gives a protein that differs at residue 3 from the TCRdb one, which belongs to a much larger clone; a read error is likely, and the protein shown is this translation. The chain recombines TRDV2 with TRDJ1; 12 nucleotides agree with TRDD3. The CDR3 has 18 amino acids. Germline lookup yields CDR1 GEAIGNYY and CDR2 EKD. This chain's CDR3 is CARDPVQGLSGGYAELIF. CDR3 DNA sequence: TGTGCCCGTGACCCCGTCCAGGGCCTTTCTGGGGGATACGCCGAACTCATCTTT.

This clone was seen only a few times. This may arise from a read error, as a much more abundant clone is one base away. This sample also contains other DNA sequences that code for the same CDR3. V usage is TRDV2 and J usage is TRDJ1, with 9 bases that match TRDD3. This CDR3 is built from 15 residues. Germline lookup yields CDR1 GEAIGNYY and CDR2 EKD. V gave up 7 bases and J gave up 4 bases; unmatched junction bases: 12. The CDR3 nucleotides read TGTGCCTGCGACCCTTTGGGGGATATTGTCGATAAACTCATCTTT. This gives the protein CACDPLGDIVDKLIF.

This clone is classed as large. Other DNA sequences in the same sample also yield this CDR3. The chain links TRDV2 to TRDJ1; 8 nucleotides match TRDD3. J lost 0 bases, V lost 0 bases, and 8 bases had no gene match. CDR3 length: 17 residues. Germline V gives CDR1 GEAIGNYY, CDR2 EKD. The CDR3 spells CACDTVTGGLYTDKLIF. The CDR3 region has the DNA TGTGCCTGTGACACCGTTACTGGGGGGCTCTACACCGATAAACTCATCTTT.

By share, this clone counts as medium-sized. The V gene is TRDV2, the J gene TRDJ1, with D uncertain. Germline lookup yields CDR1 GEAIGNYY and CDR2 EKD. The CDR3 length is 16 residues. V lost 3 bases and J 4 bases, leaving 20 bases between the germline ends. This CDR3 reads CACDLIPSRMGDKLIF. The DNA for the CDR3 is TGTGCCTGTGACCTCATTCCCTCCCGTATGGGCGATAAACTCATCTTT.

Comment on this clone: A much larger clonotype is one base distant, so this may be a read error. Different DNA sequences within this sample yield the same CDR3. V is TRDV2 and J is TRDJ3, with 11 bases aligning to TRDD3. The germline V gene has CDR1 GEAIGNYY and CDR2 EKD. The CDR3 is 18 residues long. Germline trimming cut 1 base from V and 0 bases from J; bases unmatched to any gene: 1. The CDR3 sequence: CACDTGGYGSWDTRQMFF. The DNA for the CDR3 is TGTGCCTGTGACACTGGGGGATACGGCTCCTGGGACACCCGACAGATGTTTTTC.

This chain joins TRDV2 and TRDJ1, with TRDD3 matching over 10 bases. This CDR3 spans 17 amino acids. The germline V gene encodes CDR1 GEAIGNYY and CDR2 EKD. The junction had 9 bases not matched to a gene; V was cut back by 1 base and J by 2 bases. The CDR3 nucleotides are TGTGCCTGTGACACTGTGGGGGATACTGGTTATACCGATAAACTCATCTTT. Its protein product is CACDTVGDTGYTDKLIF.

The CDR3 reads CACDTVGQGGYMIRTDKLIF. In nucleotides, the CDR3 is TGTGCCTGTGACACCGTAGGACAGGGGGGATACATGATTCGGACCGATAAACTCATCTTT. The chain couples TRDV2 to TRDJ1; 9 bases fit TRDD3. The CDR3 runs to 20 residues. V was pared by 0 bases and J by 2 bases, with 18 bases of the junction left unmatched. In germline, CDR1 is GEAIGNYY, CDR2 EKD.

This clone is labeled as medium-sized. The chain employs TRDV2 and TRDJ1; 13 positions match TRDD3. CDR1 and CDR2 from the germline V gene are GEAIGNYY and EKD. The junction had 9 bases not matched to a gene; V was cut back by 3 bases and J by 3 bases. The CDR3 sequence is 17 residues long. The CDR3 nucleotides read TGTGCCTGTGACTTTGTACTGGGGGATACGCGCTCCGATAAACTCATCTTT. It encodes CACDFVLGDTRSDKLIF.

As regards this clone: A much larger clone differs by one base, so this may be a read error. At the DNA level, this CDR3 is encoded by other sequences in the same sample as well. The chain employs TRDV2 and TRDJ3, with 9 nucleotides matching TRDD3. The CDR3 totals 19 residues. Germline V gene sequence: CDR1 GEAIGNYY, CDR2 EKD. CDR3 region: CACDRVLGDASWDTRQMFF. CDR3 nucleotide sequence: TGTGCTTGTGACCGCGTACTGGGGGACGCCTCCTGGGACACCCGACAGATGTTTTTC.

This clone was observed a few times. A single base is all that separates this from a far larger clone, so a read error is likely. The same CDR3 can be traced to other DNA sequences in this sample. CDR3 bases: TGTGCCTGTGACCCCGTACTAGGGGACTCGAAACTCATCTTT. Its translation: CACDPVLGDSKLIF. The chain has TRDV2 and TRDJ1; D is perhaps TRDD3 (5 bases). CDR3 length: 14 amino acids. Trimming stripped 3 bases from V and 8 bases from J, with 18 bases between. Per the germline V gene, CDR1 is GEAIGNYY and CDR2 is EKD.

This clone is medium-sized (0.01 to 0.1%) by share. Being one base from a much bigger clone, this may be a read error. V is TRDV2 and J is TRDJ1; 9 bases are shared with TRDD3. CDR1 and CDR2 (germline): GEAIGNYY, EKD. The CDR3 extends over 14 amino acids. The V segment lost 3 bases and the J segment 8 bases; nucleotides outside the gene matches: 9. The CDR3 nucleotides read TGTGCCTGTGACCCCGTACTGGGGGACCCGAAACTCATCTTT. Translation: CACDPVLGDPKLIF.

This clone was counted between two and nine times. A much more abundant neighbour one base away suggests this may be a read error. V is TRDV2 and J is TRDJ1, with 10 bases aligning to TRDD3. Germline V lookup: CDR1 GEAIGNYY, CDR2 EKD. This CDR3 contains 16 residues. CDR3 nucleotide sequence: TGTGCCTATGACACCCTGGGGGATAGAATTAAGGATAAACTCATCTTT. Its protein product is CAYDTLGDRIKDKLIF.

Judged by abundance, this clone is medium-sized. The CDR3 here is CACDAVSGVSHPQSDKLIF. Written as DNA, the CDR3 is TGTGCCTGTGACGCAGTGTCGGGGGTCTCCCATCCCCAATCCGATAAACTCATCTTT. The chain combines TRDV2 with TRDJ1; weak D call: TRDD3 (5 bases). The CDR3 contains 19 residues. Germline-derived CDR1 and CDR2 are GEAIGNYY and EKD. The germline V and J ends were trimmed by 3 bases and 3 bases, with 28 bases remaining between them.